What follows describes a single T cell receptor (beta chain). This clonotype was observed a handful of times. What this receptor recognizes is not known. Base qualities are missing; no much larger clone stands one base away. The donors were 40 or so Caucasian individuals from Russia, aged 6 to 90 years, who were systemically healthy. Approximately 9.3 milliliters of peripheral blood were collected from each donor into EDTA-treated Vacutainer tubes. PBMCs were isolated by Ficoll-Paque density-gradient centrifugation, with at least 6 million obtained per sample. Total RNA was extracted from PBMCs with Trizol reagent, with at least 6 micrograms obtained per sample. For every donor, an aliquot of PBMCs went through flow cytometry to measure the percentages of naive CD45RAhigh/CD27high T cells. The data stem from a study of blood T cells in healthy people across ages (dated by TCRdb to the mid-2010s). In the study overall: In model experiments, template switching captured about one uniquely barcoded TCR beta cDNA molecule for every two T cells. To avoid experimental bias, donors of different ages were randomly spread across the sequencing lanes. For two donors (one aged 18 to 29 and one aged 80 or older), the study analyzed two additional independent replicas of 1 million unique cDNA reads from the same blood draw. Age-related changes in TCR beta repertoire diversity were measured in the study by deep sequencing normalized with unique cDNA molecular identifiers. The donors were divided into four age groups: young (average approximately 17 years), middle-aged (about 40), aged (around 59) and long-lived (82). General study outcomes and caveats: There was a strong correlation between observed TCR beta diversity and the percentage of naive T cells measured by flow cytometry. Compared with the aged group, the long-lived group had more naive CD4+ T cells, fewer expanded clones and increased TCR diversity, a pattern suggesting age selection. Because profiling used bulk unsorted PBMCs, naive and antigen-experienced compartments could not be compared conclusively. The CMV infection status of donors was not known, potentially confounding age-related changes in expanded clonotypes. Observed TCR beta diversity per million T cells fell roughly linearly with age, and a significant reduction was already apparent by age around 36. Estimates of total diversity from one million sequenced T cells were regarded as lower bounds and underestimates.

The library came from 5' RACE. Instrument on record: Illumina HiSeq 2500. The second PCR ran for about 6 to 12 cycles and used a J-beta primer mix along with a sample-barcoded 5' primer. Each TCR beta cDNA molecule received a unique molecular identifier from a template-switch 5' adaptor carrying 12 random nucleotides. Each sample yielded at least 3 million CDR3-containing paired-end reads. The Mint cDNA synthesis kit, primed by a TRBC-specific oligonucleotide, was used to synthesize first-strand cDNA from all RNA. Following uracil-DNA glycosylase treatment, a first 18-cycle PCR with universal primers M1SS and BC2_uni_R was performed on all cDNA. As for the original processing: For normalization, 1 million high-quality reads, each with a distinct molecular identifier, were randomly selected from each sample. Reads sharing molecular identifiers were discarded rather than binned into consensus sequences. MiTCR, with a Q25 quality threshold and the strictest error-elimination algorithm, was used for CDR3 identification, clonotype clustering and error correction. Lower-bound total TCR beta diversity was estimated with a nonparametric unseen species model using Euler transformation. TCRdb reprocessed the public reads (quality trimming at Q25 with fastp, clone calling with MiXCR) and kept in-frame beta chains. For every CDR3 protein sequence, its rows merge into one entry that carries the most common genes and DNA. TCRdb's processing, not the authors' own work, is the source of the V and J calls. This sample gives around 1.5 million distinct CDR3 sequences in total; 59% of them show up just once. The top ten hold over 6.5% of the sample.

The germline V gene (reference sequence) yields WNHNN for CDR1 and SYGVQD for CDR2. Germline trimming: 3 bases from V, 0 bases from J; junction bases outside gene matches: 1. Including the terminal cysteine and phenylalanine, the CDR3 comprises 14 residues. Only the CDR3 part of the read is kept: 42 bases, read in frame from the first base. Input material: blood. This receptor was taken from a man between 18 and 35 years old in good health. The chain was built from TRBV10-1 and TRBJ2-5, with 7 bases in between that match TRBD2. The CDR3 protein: CASSDGGYQETQYF. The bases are TGCGCCAGCAGTGACGGGGGGTACCAAGAGACCCAGTACTTC.